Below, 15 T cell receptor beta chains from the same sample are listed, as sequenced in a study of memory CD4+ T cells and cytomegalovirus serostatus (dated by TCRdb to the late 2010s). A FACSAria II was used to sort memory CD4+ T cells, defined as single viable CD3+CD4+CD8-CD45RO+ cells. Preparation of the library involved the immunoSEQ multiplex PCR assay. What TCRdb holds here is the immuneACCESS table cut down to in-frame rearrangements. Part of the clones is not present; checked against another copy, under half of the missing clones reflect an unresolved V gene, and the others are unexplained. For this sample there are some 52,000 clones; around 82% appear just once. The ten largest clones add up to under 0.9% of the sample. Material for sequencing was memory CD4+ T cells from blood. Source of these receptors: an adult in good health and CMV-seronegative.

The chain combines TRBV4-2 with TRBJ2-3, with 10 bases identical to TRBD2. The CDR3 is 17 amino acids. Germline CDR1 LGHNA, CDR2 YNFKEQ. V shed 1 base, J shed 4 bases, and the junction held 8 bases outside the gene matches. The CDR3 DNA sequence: TGTGCCAGCAGCCAAGTCCAGACGAGCGGGGGGGCAGATACGCAGTATTTT. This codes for CASSQVQTSGGADTQYF.

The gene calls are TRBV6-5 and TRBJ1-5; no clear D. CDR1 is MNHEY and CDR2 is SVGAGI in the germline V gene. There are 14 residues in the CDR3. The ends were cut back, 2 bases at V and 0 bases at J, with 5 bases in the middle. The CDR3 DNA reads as TGTGCCAGCAGTTACAGGGTTAGCAATCAGCCCCAGCATTTT. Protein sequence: CASSYRVSNQPQHF.

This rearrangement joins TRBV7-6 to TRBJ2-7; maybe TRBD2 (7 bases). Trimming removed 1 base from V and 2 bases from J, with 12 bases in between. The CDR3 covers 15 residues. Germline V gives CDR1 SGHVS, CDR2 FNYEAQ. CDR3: CASSLEGGATYEQYF. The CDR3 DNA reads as TGTGCCAGCAGCTTAGAGGGGGGGGCAACCTACGAGCAGTACTTC.

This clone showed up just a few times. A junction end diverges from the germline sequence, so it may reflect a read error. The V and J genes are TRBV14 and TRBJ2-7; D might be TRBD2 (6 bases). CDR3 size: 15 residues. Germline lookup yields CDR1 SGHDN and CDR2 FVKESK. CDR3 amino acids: CASSQEYRRRDEQYF. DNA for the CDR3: TGTGCCAGCAGCCAAGAGTATCGAAGGCGGGACGAACAGTACTTC.

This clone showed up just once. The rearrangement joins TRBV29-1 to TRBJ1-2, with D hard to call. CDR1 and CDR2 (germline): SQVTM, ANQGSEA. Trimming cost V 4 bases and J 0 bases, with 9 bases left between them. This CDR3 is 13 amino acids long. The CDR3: CSVAFGANYGYTF. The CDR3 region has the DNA TGCAGCGTTGCTTTTGGAGCTAACTATGGCTACACCTTC. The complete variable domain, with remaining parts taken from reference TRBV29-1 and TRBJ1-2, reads SAVISQKPSRDICQRGTSLTIQCQVDSQVTMMFWYRQQPGQSLTLIATANQGSEATYESGFVIDKFPISRPNLTFSTLTVSNMSPEDSSIYLCSVAFGANYGYTFGSGTRLTVV.

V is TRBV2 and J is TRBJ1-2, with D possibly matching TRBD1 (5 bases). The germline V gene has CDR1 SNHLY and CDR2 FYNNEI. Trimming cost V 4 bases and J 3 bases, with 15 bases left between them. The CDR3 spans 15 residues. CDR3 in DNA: TGTGCCAGCAGTGCCCAGATTTGGGGCGACTATGGCTACACCTTC. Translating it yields CASSAQIWGDYGYTF.

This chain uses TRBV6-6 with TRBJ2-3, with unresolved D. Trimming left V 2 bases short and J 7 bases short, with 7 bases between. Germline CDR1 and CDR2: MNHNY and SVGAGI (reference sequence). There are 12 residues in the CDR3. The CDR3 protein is CASSYERYTQYF. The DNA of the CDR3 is TGTGCCAGCAGTTACGAACGATATACGCAGTATTTT.

The CDR3 spells CASSPQGLSTDTQYF. In nucleotides, the CDR3 is TGTGCCAGCAGCCCACAGGGCCTGAGCACAGATACGCAGTATTTT. J is TRBJ2-3 and V is TRBV5-4; D is perhaps TRBD1 (6 bases). This CDR3 spans 15 amino acids. The germline CDR1 and CDR2 sequences are SGHNT and YYREEE (reference sequence). The V end was cut by 4 bases, the J end by 0 bases, with 12 bases between.

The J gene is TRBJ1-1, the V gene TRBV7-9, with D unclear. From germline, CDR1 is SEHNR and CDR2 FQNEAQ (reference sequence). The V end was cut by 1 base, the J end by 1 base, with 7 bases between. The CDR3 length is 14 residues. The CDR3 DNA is TGTGCCAGCAGCTTAGTCGGGGAGAACACTGAAGCTTTCTTT. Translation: CASSLVGENTEAFF.

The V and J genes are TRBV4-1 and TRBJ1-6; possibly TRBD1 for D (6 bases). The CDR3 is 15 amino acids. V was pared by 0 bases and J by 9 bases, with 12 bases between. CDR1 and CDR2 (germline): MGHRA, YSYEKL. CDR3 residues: CASSQDAGVGSPLHF. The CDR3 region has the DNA TGCGCCAGCAGCCAAGATGCAGGGGTCGGTTCACCCCTCCACTTT.

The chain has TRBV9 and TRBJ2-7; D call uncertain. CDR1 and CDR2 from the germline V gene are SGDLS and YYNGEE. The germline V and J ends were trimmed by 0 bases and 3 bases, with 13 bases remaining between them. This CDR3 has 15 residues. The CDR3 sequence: CASSVGDSTLYEQYF. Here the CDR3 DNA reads TGTGCCAGCAGCGTAGGAGACTCCACCCTCTACGAGCAGTACTTC. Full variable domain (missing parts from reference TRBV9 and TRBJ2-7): DSGVTQTPKHLITATGQRVTLRCSPRSGDLSVYWYQQSLDQGLQFLIQYYNGEERAKGNILERFSAQQFPDLHSELNLSSLELGDSALYFCASSVGDSTLYEQYFGPGTRLTVT.

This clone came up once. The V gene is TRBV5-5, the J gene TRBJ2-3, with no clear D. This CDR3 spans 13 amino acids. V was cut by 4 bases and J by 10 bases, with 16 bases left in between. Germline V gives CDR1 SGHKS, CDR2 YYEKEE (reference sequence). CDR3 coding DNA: TGTGCCAGCAGCCCCCTCCCGGTACGGTCGCAGTATTTT. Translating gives CASSPLPVRSQYF. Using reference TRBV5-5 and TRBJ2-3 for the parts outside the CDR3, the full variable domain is DAGVTQSPTHLIKTRGQQVTLRCSPISGHKSVSWYQQVLGQGPQFIFQYYEKEERGRGNFPDRFSARQFPNYSSELNVNALLLGDSALYLCASSPLPVRSQYFGPGTRLTVL.

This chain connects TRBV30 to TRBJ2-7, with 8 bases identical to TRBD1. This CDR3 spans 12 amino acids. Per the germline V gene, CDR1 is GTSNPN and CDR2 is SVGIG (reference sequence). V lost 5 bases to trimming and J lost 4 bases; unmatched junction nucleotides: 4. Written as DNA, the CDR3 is TGTGCCTGGGACAGGGGAATATACGAGCAGTACTTC. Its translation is CAWDRGIYEQYF.

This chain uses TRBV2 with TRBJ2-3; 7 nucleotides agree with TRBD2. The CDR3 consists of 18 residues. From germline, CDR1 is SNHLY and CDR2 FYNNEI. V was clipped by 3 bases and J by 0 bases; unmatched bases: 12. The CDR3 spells CASSDGGRGLTSTDTQYF. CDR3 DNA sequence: TGTGCCAGCAGTGATGGTGGGAGGGGTCTCACTAGCACAGATACGCAGTATTTT.

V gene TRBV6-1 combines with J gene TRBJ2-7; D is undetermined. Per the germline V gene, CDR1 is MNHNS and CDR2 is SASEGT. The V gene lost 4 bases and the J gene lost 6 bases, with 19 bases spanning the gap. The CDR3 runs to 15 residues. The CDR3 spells CASSAGPSRSGEQYF. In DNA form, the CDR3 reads TGTGCCAGCAGTGCCGGACCCAGCCGGTCTGGCGAGCAGTACTTC.